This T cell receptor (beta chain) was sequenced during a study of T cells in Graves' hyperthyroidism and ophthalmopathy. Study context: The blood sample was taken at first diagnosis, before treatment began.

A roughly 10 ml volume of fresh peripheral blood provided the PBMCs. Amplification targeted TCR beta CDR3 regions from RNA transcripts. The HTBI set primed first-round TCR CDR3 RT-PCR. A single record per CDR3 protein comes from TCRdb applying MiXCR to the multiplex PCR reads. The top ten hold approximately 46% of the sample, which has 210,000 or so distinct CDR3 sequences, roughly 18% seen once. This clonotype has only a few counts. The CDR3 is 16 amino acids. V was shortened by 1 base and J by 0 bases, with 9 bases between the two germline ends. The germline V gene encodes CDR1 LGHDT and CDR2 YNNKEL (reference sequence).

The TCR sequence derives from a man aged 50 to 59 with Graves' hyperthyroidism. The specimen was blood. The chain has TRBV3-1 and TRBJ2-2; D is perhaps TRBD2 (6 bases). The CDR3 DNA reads TGTGCCAGCAGCCAAGGACTAGACGCGAACACCGGGGAGCTGTTTTTT. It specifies CASSQGLDANTGELFF. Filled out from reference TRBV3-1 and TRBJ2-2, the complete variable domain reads DTAVSQTPKYLVTQMGNDKSIKCEQNLGHDTMYWYKQDSKKFLKIMFSYNNKELIINETVPNRFSPKSPDKAHLNLHINSLELGDSAVYFCASSQGLDANTGELFFGEGSRLTVL.